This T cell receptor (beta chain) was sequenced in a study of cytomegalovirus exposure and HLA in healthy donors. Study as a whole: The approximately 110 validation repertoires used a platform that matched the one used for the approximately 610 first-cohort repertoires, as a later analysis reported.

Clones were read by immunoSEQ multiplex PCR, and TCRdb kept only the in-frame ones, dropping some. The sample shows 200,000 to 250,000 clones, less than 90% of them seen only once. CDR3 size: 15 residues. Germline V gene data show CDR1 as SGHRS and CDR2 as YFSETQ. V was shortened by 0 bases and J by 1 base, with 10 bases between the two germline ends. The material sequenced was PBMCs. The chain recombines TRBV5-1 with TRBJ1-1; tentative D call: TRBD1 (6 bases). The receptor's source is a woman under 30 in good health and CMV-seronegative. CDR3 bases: TGCGCCAGCAGCTTGGTCGCAGGGGCGAACACTGAAGCTTTCTTT. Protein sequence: CASSLVAGANTEAFF.